This entry lists 20 T cell receptor beta chains sequenced from one sample in a study of cytomegalovirus exposure and HLA in healthy donors. Primers included in the PCR were 60 Vbeta and 13 Jbeta primers. TCRdb's copy holds only in-frame clones and misses some; the assay was immunoSEQ multiplex PCR. The sample includes 130,000 or so clones, 60% to 85% of them seen just once. The sequenced sample consisted of PBMCs. Receptor source: a female donor in good health and CMV-seropositive.

This clone showed up just a few times. The chain has TRBV2 and TRBJ1-2, with 9 bases that match TRBD1. Germline V gene data show CDR1 as SNHLY and CDR2 as FYNNEI. This CDR3 contains 15 residues. J gave up 1 base and V 6 bases, and 6 bases lay outside the gene matches. The DNA of the CDR3 is TGTGCCAGCAGACAGGGGGCCACGCTTAACTATGGCTACACCTTC. This translates into CASRQGATLNYGYTF.

This chain joins TRBV5-6 and TRBJ2-1, with D perhaps matching TRBD2 (5 bases). The CDR3 has 15 amino acids. V lost 6 bases and J 3 bases, leaving 16 bases between the germline ends. Germline CDR1 is SGHDT and CDR2 is YYEEEE. Here the CDR3 reads CASTVARLLYNEQFF. CDR3 DNA: TGTGCCAGCACCGTAGCTAGACTACTCTACAATGAGCAGTTCTTC.

A single count supports this clone. This chain joins TRBV18 and TRBJ1-1, with 7 bases aligning to TRBD1. Germline CDR1 and CDR2: KGHSH and LQKENI. V shed 4 bases and J 2 bases; nucleotides not matched to a gene: 4. The CDR3 is made up of 14 amino acids. For the CDR3, the DNA is TGTGCCAGCTCACAGGGGGCGCGAAACACTGAAGCTTTCTTT. It codes for CASSQGARNTEAFF.

The chain uses TRBV5-8 and TRBJ2-3; D perhaps matches TRBD2 (6 bases). The ends were cut back, 4 bases at V and 4 bases at J, with 13 bases in the middle. This CDR3 has 14 amino acids. The germline V gene has CDR1 SGHTS and CDR2 YDEGEE. CDR3 in amino acids: CASSAQWGADTQYF. The CDR3 region has the DNA TGTGCCAGCAGCGCACAGTGGGGGGCAGATACGCAGTATTTT.

The chain recombines TRBV18 with TRBJ2-3, with a tentative D call TRBD1 (5 bases). Looked up from germline, CDR1 is KGHSH and CDR2 is LQKENI. V was clipped by 2 bases and J by 5 bases, with 11 bases between them. The CDR3 extends over 14 amino acids. The CDR3 reads CASSPGQGEDTQYF. CDR3 nucleotides: TGTGCCAGCTCACCAGGGCAGGGTGAAGATACGCAGTATTTT.

The chain has TRBV30 and TRBJ2-5; maybe TRBD2 (5 bases). CDR1 is GTSNPN and CDR2 is SVGIG in the germline V gene (reference sequence). V was trimmed by 2 bases and J by 5 bases, leaving 12 bases between them. The CDR3 length is 13 residues. The CDR3 reads CAWSWLALETQYF. CDR3 DNA: TGTGCCTGGAGTTGGCTAGCTTTGGAGACCCAGTACTTC.

This chain links TRBV27 with TRBJ2-1, with TRBD2 as a possible D gene (6 bases). This CDR3 region has 16 residues. Per the germline V gene, CDR1 is MNHEY and CDR2 is SMNVEV (reference sequence). Deletions cut 7 bases from V and 2 bases from J, with 18 bases between. The CDR3 loop reads CASKRDSNFPYNEQFF. DNA for the CDR3: TGTGCCAGCAAACGGGACTCCAATTTTCCCTACAATGAGCAGTTCTTC.

This clone is a singleton in its sample. The CDR3 DNA is TGTGCCAGCAGTGACAGAGGCTGGGCCAACGTCCTGACTTTC. Protein: CASSDRGWANVLTF. The chain combines TRBV27 with TRBJ2-6; tentatively, D is TRBD1 (5 bases). CDR3 length: 14 amino acids. V lost 5 bases to trimming and J lost 5 bases, with 10 bases between them. Germline V gene lookup returns CDR1 MNHEY and CDR2 SMNVEV (reference sequence).

The chain has TRBV5-1 and TRBJ2-3; 9 positions match TRBD2. The germline V gene has CDR1 SGHRS and CDR2 YFSETQ. This CDR3 has 17 amino acids. Trimming removed 1 base from V and 4 bases from J; junction bases left unmatched: 10. Here the CDR3 DNA reads TGCGCCAGCAGCTTGTCGCGGGGGGGCCCGGAGTCAGATACGCAGTATTTT. Translating gives CASSLSRGGPESDTQYF.

V is TRBV6-6 and J is TRBJ2-7; 7 bases line up with TRBD2. Germline-derived CDR1 and CDR2 are MNHNY and SVGAGI (reference sequence). Losses at the gene ends were 10 bases for V and 1 base for J; bases not matched to a gene: 13. There are 15 residues in the CDR3. The CDR3 DNA is TGTGCCACTCACGGACTAGAGGCCGGATCCTACGAGCAGTACTTC. This sequence encodes CATHGLEAGSYEQYF.

J is TRBJ1-5 and V is TRBV6-6; D is possibly TRBD1 (6 bases). The CDR3 runs 16 residues. Germline assignment: CDR1 MNHNY and CDR2 SVGAGI (reference sequence). The germline V and J ends were trimmed by 1 base and 0 bases, with 10 bases remaining between them. CDR3 nucleotides: TGTGCCAGCAGTTACTTGGGCAGGGGTAGCAATCAGCCCCAGCATTTT. Its translation: CASSYLGRGSNQPQHF.

CDR3 sequence (DNA): TGTGCCAGTAGTATTAAGTCAGGGTCCTTCGGAAGTGAGCAGTTCTTC. Translation: CASSIKSGSFGSEQFF. The V gene is TRBV19, the J gene TRBJ2-1, with a weak D call TRBD1 (5 bases). This CDR3 spans 16 amino acids. V was shortened by 3 bases and J by 9 bases, with 21 bases between the two germline ends. Germline V CDR1 and CDR2: LNHDA, SQIVND (reference sequence).

This chain connects TRBV11-2 to TRBJ2-4, with 11 bases fitting TRBD1. V trimming: 1 base; J trimming: 7 bases; junction bases outside the gene matches: 0. Germline V gene data show CDR1 as SGHAT and CDR2 as FQNNGV. This CDR3 is built from 14 residues. In DNA, the CDR3 is TGTGCCAGCAGCTTAGGGACAGGGGGCAACATTCAGTACTTC. Translation gives CASSLGTGGNIQYF.

This clone has just a few counts. The chain has TRBV28 and TRBJ2-3; TRBD2 matches at 7 bases. This CDR3 has 14 amino acids. Unmatched junction bases numbered 4, after V lost 4 bases and J lost 3 bases. Germline assignment: CDR1 MDHEN and CDR2 SYDVKM. For the CDR3, the DNA is TGTGCCAGCAGTTACCGGGGGGTTACAGATACGCAGTATTTT. Encoded protein: CASSYRGVTDTQYF.

Worth noting for this clone: The sample contains more than one DNA sequence encoding this CDR3. The chain couples TRBV9 to TRBJ1-4, with a possible D match to TRBD1 (5 bases). The CDR3 consists of 17 residues. CDR1 SGDLS and CDR2 YYNGEE come from the germline V gene. The V end was cut by 3 bases, the J end by 8 bases, with 23 bases between. This CDR3 is CASSEGGVGVWGEKLFF. In nucleotides, the CDR3 is TGTGCCAGCAGCGAGGGAGGGGTGGGGGTATGGGGAGAAAAACTGTTTTTT. The full variable domain, rest sourced from reference TRBV9 and TRBJ1-4, is DSGVTQTPKHLITATGQRVTLRCSPRSGDLSVYWYQQSLDQGLQFLIQYYNGEERAKGNILERFSAQQFPDLHSELNLSSLELGDSALYFCASSEGGVGVWGEKLFFGSGTQLSVL.

This chain joins TRBV9 and TRBJ2-3; a possible D gene is TRBD2 (7 bases). V was cut by 3 bases and J by 4 bases, with 15 bases left in between. The CDR3 spans 15 residues. The V gene's germline CDR1 is SGDLS and CDR2 YYNGEE. The CDR3 loop is CASSGRGAGSDTQYF. The CDR3 bases are TGTGCCAGCAGCGGACGGGGGGCCGGCTCAGATACGCAGTATTTT.

This chain links TRBV9 with TRBJ2-7; 7 bases match TRBD2. CDR3 length equals 15 residues. Per germline, CDR1 SGDLS and CDR2 YYNGEE. V shed 4 bases, J shed 3 bases, and the junction held 10 bases outside the gene matches. The CDR3 sequence: CASSPTPREDYEQYF. The CDR3 DNA sequence: TGTGCCAGCAGCCCCACACCACGGGAGGACTACGAGCAGTACTTC.

The chain links TRBV6-5 to TRBJ2-5, with D maybe TRBD1 (5 bases). CDR3 length equals 12 residues. The V end was cut by 8 bases, the J end by 4 bases, with 11 bases between. Germline CDR1 reads MNHEY; CDR2 reads SVGAGI. The CDR3 protein is CASGQGSETQYF. Written as DNA, the CDR3 is TGTGCCAGCGGGCAGGGTTCAGAGACCCAGTACTTC.

This rearrangement joins TRBV4-2 to TRBJ2-7; D possibly corresponds to TRBD2 (7 bases). Germline CDR1 and CDR2: LGHNA and YNFKEQ. Deletions cut 1 base from V and 6 bases from J, with 16 bases between. CDR3 length: 15 residues. CDR3 residues: CASSQAGGPLSEQYF. In DNA form, the CDR3 reads TGTGCCAGCAGCCAAGCCGGGGGGCCCCTCAGCGAGCAGTACTTC.

The rearrangement links TRBV6-6 to TRBJ2-7; 9 bases match TRBD1. The CDR3 consists of 14 residues. CDR1 is MNHNY and CDR2 is SVGAGI in the germline V gene (reference sequence). With V trimmed by 8 bases and J by 3 bases, 8 bases remained unmatched. The CDR3: CASARQGGSYEQYF. The CDR3 DNA reads TGTGCCAGCGCACGACAGGGGGGCAGCTACGAGCAGTACTTC.